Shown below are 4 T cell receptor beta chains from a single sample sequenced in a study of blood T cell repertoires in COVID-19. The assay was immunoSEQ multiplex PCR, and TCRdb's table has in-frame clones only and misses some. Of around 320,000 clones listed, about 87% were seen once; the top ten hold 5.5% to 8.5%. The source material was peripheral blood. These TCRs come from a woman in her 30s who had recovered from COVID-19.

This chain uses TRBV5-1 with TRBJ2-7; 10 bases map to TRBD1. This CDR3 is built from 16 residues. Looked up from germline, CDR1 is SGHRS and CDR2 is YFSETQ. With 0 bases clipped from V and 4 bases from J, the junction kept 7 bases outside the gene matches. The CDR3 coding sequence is TGCGCCAGCAGCTTGGCCCCCGGGACAGGGGTGTACGAGCAGTACTTC. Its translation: CASSLAPGTGVYEQYF.

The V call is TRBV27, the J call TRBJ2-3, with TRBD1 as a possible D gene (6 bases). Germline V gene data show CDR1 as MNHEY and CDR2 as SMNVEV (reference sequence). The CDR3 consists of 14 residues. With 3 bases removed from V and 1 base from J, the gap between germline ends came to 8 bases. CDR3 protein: CASSLNRGTDTQYF. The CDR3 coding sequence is TGTGCCAGCAGTTTGAACAGGGGCACAGATACGCAGTATTTT.

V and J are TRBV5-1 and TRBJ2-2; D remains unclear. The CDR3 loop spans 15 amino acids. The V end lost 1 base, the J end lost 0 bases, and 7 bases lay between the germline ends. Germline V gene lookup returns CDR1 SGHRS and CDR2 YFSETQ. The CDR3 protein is CASSLLSTNTGELFF. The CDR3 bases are TGCGCCAGCAGCTTGTTGAGTACGAACACCGGGGAGCTGTTTTTT.

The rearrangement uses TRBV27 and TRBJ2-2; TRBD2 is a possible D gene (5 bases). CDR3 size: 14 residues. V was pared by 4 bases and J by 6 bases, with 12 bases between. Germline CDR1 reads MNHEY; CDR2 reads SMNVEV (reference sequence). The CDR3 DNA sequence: TGTGCCAGCAGTTGGGAGAGTCGACCCGGGGAGCTGTTTTTT. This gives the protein CASSWESRPGELFF.